The source of this TCR beta chain is a study of shared clonotypes between healthy human individuals. V was clipped by 7 bases and J by 2 bases; unmatched bases: 10. The CDR3 sequence is 15 residues long. Germline V CDR1 and CDR2: SQVTM, ANQGSEA. With unsorted samples, genomic DNA was obtained from about 90 million PBMCs. The study, taken as a whole, reports: Sample collection involved blood only; tissue repertoires are likely different.

The protocol was immunoSEQ multiplex PCR, while the TCRdb copy is restricted to in-frame clones and leaves out a portion. The table lists around 500,000 clones, over 70% of them singletons. Remarks on this clone: Its antigen is as yet unknown.

The clonotype was recovered from a woman between 35 and 50 years old in good health. Some clones in this sample may be carry-over from other donors' samples. Sequenced material: PBMCs. V gene TRBV29-1 combines with J gene TRBJ2-7; TRBD2 matches at 11 bases. The CDR3 sequence is CSAATGLAGTYEQYF. The CDR3 nucleotides read TGCAGCGCAGCCACCGGACTAGCGGGCACCTACGAGCAGTACTTC.